This T cell receptor beta chain was sequenced during a study of T-cell memory formation after mild COVID-19. Deletions cut 5 bases from V and 9 bases from J, with 20 bases between. The CDR3 totals 14 residues. The germline V gene encodes CDR1 GTSNPN and CDR2 SVGIG (reference sequence). One entry per CDR3 protein, called by TCRdb with MiXCR from the 5' RACE reads. The sample consists of 550,000 to 650,000 distinct CDR3 sequences, around a sixth of them appearing once. The sample taken for sequencing was PBMCs or a T cell subset sorted from them (not recorded which). This sequence joins TRBV30 and TRBJ2-1; D ambiguous. The TCR sequence derives from an adult woman who had mild COVID-19 (a few samples of this study predate the infection). Cell type and time point are not known. The chain's CDR3 is CAWDPASSGAEQFF. The CDR3 coding sequence is TGTGCCTGGGACCCCGCCTCAAGTGGCGCTGAGCAGTTCTTC.